This TCR beta chain was documented in a study of beta chain features in type 1 diabetes. Study-level background: In age, gender and cell yields, patients were similar to healthy donors.

Points from the study as a whole: The study found fewer insertions and more deletions at VDJ junctions in type 1 diabetes patients. Patients with Type 1 diabetes showed moderately but significantly shorter TCRB CDR3s in all four CD4+ subsets.

All of the isolated RNA was reverse transcribed, so expressed TCRB transcripts were sequenced. The method was immunoSEQ multiplex PCR; TCRdb's version includes in-frame clones alone and lacks a portion of them. In the table there are 300,000 to 450,000 clones, roughly an eighth of which are singletons. This clone was observed a single time. Antigen: not known. Using CD45RO/CCR7/CD25/CD127/CD95/CD27, CD4+ naive, central memory, regulatory and stem cell-like memory cells were sorted. Each sorted population was over 95% pure. The sequence was obtained from a woman between 18 and 29 years old with type 1 diabetes. Sequencing used naive CD4+ T cells from blood.

CDR3 amino acids: CASSLDRGHYNEQFF. CDR3 nucleotides: TGTGCCAGCAGCTTGGACAGGGGGCATTACAATGAGCAGTTCTTC. The chain carries TRBV5-4 and TRBJ2-1; 9 bases fit TRBD1. Looked up from germline, CDR1 is SGHNT and CDR2 is YYREEE (reference sequence). The CDR3 totals 15 residues. With V trimmed by 0 bases and J by 4 bases, 2 bases remained unmatched.